Listed below are T cell receptor beta chains from one sample, sequenced in a study of T cells in Graves' hyperthyroidism and ophthalmopathy. Via MiXCR, TCRdb re-called the multiplex PCR reads, giving one row per CDR3 protein. The repertoire consists of roughly 700,000 distinct CDR3 sequences, with less than 15% occurring once and the leading ten covering 10%. Source material: blood. Receptors originate from a woman younger than 35 with Graves' hyperthyroidism. Both conserved end residues are part of each CDR3. A D gene is named only where the DNA matches it firmly. Size values are once, few and many counts, or a class for expanded clones, and some rows have none.

clone size: many
D gene: NA
J gene: TRBJ1-5
V gene: TRBV2
CDR3 DNA: TGTGCCAGCAGTGGAACCGACCAGTCCAATCAGCCCCAGCATTTT
CDR3 protein: CASSGTDQSNQPQHF

clone size: NA
D gene: TRBD2
J gene: TRBJ2-7
V gene: TRBV6-2/TRBV6-3
CDR3 DNA: TGTGCCAGCAGTTACTCCCGGACTAGCGGGAGGGATGAGCAGTACTTC
CDR3 protein: CASSYSRTSGRDEQYF

clone size: NA
D gene: NA
J gene: TRBJ1-2
V gene: TRBV2
CDR3 DNA: TGTGCCAGCACACGTACCGGGGGGGGCTACACCTTC
CDR3 protein: CASTRTGGGYTF

clone size: many
D gene: NA
J gene: TRBJ1-1
V gene: TRBV18
CDR3 DNA: TGTGCCAGCTCCCCGGCACCCGCCTCGGGGAACACTGAAGCTTTCTTT
CDR3 protein: CASSPAPASGNTEAFF

clone size: NA
D gene: NA
J gene: TRBJ2-3
V gene: TRBV27
CDR3 DNA: TGTGCCAGCAGTTCCCGTTTTGGATCTAGCACAGATACGCAGTATTTT
CDR3 protein: CASSSRFGSSTDTQYF

clone size: many
D gene: NA
J gene: TRBJ1-1
V gene: TRBV15
CDR3 DNA: TGTGCCACCAGCAGAGAGAGGAACACTGAAGCTTTCTTT
CDR3 protein: CATSRERNTEAFF

clone size: few
D gene: NA
J gene: TRBJ1-3
V gene: TRBV6-7
CDR3 DNA: TGTGCCAGCAGCCTAAACTGGAGCTCTGGAAACACCATATATTTT
CDR3 protein: CASSLNWSSGNTIYF

clone size: many
D gene: NA
J gene: TRBJ2-5
V gene: TRBV30
CDR3 DNA: TGTGCCTGGAGTTTAGGGTGGCAAGAGACCCAGTACTTC
CDR3 protein: CAWSLGWQETQYF

clone size: few
D gene: NA
J gene: TRBJ2-3
V gene: TRBV12-3/TRBV12-4
CDR3 DNA: TGTGCCAGCAGTTTAGCTGGGGTGAAAGATACGCAGTATTTT
CDR3 protein: CASSLAGVKDTQYF

clone size: many
D gene: NA
J gene: TRBJ2-5
V gene: TRBV20-1
CDR3 DNA: TGCAGTGCTAGGACCCTCAGGCGGGACTCAGAGACCCAGTACTTC
CDR3 protein: CSARTLRRDSETQYF

clone size: many
D gene: NA
J gene: TRBJ2-1
V gene: TRBV7-2
CDR3 DNA: TGTGCCAGCAGCTCTAACAACCGCAATGAGCAGTTCTTC
CDR3 protein: CASSSNNRNEQFF

clone size: many
D gene: TRBD2
J gene: TRBJ2-3
V gene: TRBV2
CDR3 DNA: TGTGCCAGCTTGCAGGGACTAGCGGGGACAGATACGCAGTATTTT
CDR3 protein: CASLQGLAGTDTQYF

clone size: few
D gene: TRBD2
J gene: TRBJ2-7
V gene: TRBV4-1
CDR3 DNA: TGCGCCAGCAGGCCGGAACGGGGGGCCTACGAGCAGTACTTC
CDR3 protein: CASRPERGAYEQYF

clone size: few
D gene: NA
J gene: TRBJ2-3
V gene: TRBV29-1
CDR3 DNA: TGCAGCGCCGATTCAGGGTTTAAAGTTGACACAGATACGCAGTATTTT
CDR3 protein: CSADSGFKVDTDTQYF

clone size: many
D gene: TRBD2
J gene: TRBJ2-3
V gene: TRBV6-1
CDR3 DNA: TGTGCCAGCAGGGCAATAGCGGGAGGCACAGATACGCAGTATTTT
CDR3 protein: CASRAIAGGTDTQYF

clone size: many
D gene: TRBD2
J gene: TRBJ2-3
V gene: TRBV10-3
CDR3 DNA: TGTGCCATCAGCGGGACTAGCGGGAATATAGATACGCAGTATTTT
CDR3 protein: CAISGTSGNIDTQYF

clone size: many
D gene: NA
J gene: TRBJ1-1
V gene: TRBV6-1
CDR3 DNA: TGTGCCAGCAGAACGGGACGGAGGAACACTGAAGCTTTCTTT
CDR3 protein: CASRTGRRNTEAFF

clone size: NA
D gene: TRBD1
J gene: TRBJ2-1
V gene: TRBV24-1
CDR3 DNA: TGTGCCACCAGTGATACCACCGGGACAGGGTACAATGAGCAGTTCTTC
CDR3 protein: CATSDTTGTGYNEQFF

clone size: many
D gene: NA
J gene: TRBJ1-3
V gene: TRBV28
CDR3 DNA: TGTGCCAGCAGTCCCGGGGAATTTGGAAACACCATATATTTT
CDR3 protein: CASSPGEFGNTIYF

clone size: few
D gene: NA
J gene: TRBJ2-1
V gene: TRBV27
CDR3 DNA: TGTGCCAGCAGTTCGCCAACCTCCTACAATGAGCAGTTCTTC
CDR3 protein: CASSSPTSYNEQFF

clone size: few
D gene: TRBD1
J gene: TRBJ2-2
V gene: TRBV30
CDR3 DNA: TGTGCCTGGGACAGGGGGAAGGCCGGGGAGCTGTTTTTT
CDR3 protein: CAWDRGKAGELFF

clone size: few
D gene: NA
J gene: TRBJ2-7
V gene: TRBV20-1
CDR3 DNA: TGCAGTGCTAGAGATTCGGGGGGCTTCTCCTACGAGCAGTACTTC
CDR3 protein: CSARDSGGFSYEQYF

clone size: many
D gene: NA
J gene: TRBJ2-1
V gene: TRBV4-1
CDR3 DNA: TGCGCCAGCAGCCTACGGGGAGTGGGGAATGAGCAGTTCTTC
CDR3 protein: CASSLRGVGNEQFF

clone size: many
D gene: NA
J gene: TRBJ1-1
V gene: TRBV18
CDR3 DNA: TGTGCCAGCTCGCGACAGTCTAACACTGAAGCTTTCTTT
CDR3 protein: CASSRQSNTEAFF

clone size: many
D gene: NA
J gene: TRBJ2-1
V gene: TRBV5-8
CDR3 DNA: TGTGCCAGCAGCTTTGACCCCAACAATGAGCAGTTCTTC
CDR3 protein: CASSFDPNNEQFF

clone size: few
D gene: NA
J gene: TRBJ2-5
V gene: TRBV4-1
CDR3 DNA: TGCGCCAGCAGCCAAGCAAGCACAGGAAAAGGGAGCCAAGGAGGGACCCAGTACTTC
CDR3 protein: CASSQASTGKGSQGGTQYF

clone size: many
D gene: TRBD1
J gene: TRBJ2-5
V gene: TRBV6-1
CDR3 DNA: TGTGCCAGCAGGACCGACCGGGACAGGGCTTGGTTGGCCCAGTACTTC
CDR3 protein: CASRTDRDRAWLAQYF

clone size: NA
D gene: NA
J gene: TRBJ1-2
V gene: TRBV30
CDR3 DNA: TGTGCCTGGAGTGTACGTCGTCCGGGGGGAGGCTACACCTTC
CDR3 protein: CAWSVRRPGGGYTF

clone size: many
D gene: TRBD2
J gene: TRBJ2-3
V gene: TRBV28
CDR3 DNA: TGTGCCAGCAGGCCTGGGGGGGCAGATACGCAGTATTTT
CDR3 protein: CASRPGGADTQYF

clone size: many
D gene: TRBD1
J gene: TRBJ2-3
V gene: TRBV5-1
CDR3 DNA: TGCGCCAGCAGTTCCGGACAGAAACAGGGGAAGAGAACAGATACGCAGTATTTT
CDR3 protein: CASSSGQKQGKRTDTQYF

clone size: NA
D gene: NA
J gene: TRBJ2-5
V gene: TRBV29-1
CDR3 DNA: TGCAGCGCTGGGACTCCAACCCAGTACTTC
CDR3 protein: CSAGTPTQYF

clone size: many
D gene: TRBD1
J gene: TRBJ2-5
V gene: TRBV20-1
CDR3 DNA: TGCAGTGCTAGAGACCAGGGGGCGGGAGAGACCCAGTACTTC
CDR3 protein: CSARDQGAGETQYF